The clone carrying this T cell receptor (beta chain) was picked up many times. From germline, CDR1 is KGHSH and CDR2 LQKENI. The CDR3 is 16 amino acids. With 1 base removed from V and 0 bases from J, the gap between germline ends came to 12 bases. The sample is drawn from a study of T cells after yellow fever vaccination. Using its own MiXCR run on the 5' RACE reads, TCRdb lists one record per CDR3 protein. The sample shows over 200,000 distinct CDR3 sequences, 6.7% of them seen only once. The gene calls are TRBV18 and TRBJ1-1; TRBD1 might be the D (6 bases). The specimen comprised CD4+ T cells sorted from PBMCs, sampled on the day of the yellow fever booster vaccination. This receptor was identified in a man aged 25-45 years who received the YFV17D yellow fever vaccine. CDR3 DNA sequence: TGTGCCAGCTCACCACTTACAGGGACCATGAACACTGAAGCTTTCTTT. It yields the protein CASSPLTGTMNTEAFF.